The rows below give T cell receptor beta chains drawn from one sample of a study of shared clonotypes between healthy human individuals. Data came from immunoSEQ multiplex PCR; TCRdb stores just in-frame clones and leaves some out. The sample shows 550,000 to 650,000 clones, 90% to 97% of them seen only once. The sequenced sample was naive CD8+ T cells sorted from blood. Source of these receptors: a woman in her 30s in good health. CDR3s include the opening cysteine and the closing phenylalanine or tryptophan. Each record gives: J gene, clone size, V gene, D gene, CDR3 DNA, CDR3 protein. The D gene is left open where the match is weak. Not all rows give a size; the values are once, few, many and, for expanded clones, a class.

J gene: TRBJ1-2
clone size: -
V gene: TRBV11-2
D gene: -
CDR3 DNA: TGTGCCAGCAGCTTAGATGCAGGTTCTAACTATGGCTACACCTTC
CDR3 protein: CASSLDAGSNYGYTF

J gene: TRBJ1-5
clone size: -
V gene: TRBV27
D gene: -
CDR3 DNA: TGTGCCACCCTACTGGGGGGCACGTATAGCAATCAGCCCCAGCATTTT
CDR3 protein: CATLLGGTYSNQPQHF

J gene: TRBJ1-1
clone size: -
V gene: TRBV5-1
D gene: -
CDR3 DNA: TGCGCCAGCAGCTTGTGGGTTAACACTGAAGCTTTCTTT
CDR3 protein: CASSLWVNTEAFF

J gene: TRBJ1-2
clone size: -
V gene: TRBV28
D gene: -
CDR3 DNA: TGTGCCAGCAGTCCGGATAACTATGGCTACACCTTC
CDR3 protein: CASSPDNYGYTF

J gene: TRBJ2-7
clone size: -
V gene: TRBV27
D gene: -
CDR3 DNA: TGTGCCAGCAGCCCGCCTAGCGCCCGATCTATCTACGAGCAGTACTTC
CDR3 protein: CASSPPSARSIYEQYF

J gene: TRBJ2-1
clone size: -
V gene: TRBV13
D gene: TRBD2
CDR3 DNA: TGTGCCAGCAGCCCCTCACCTAGCGGCGATTACAATGAGCAGTTCTTC
CDR3 protein: CASSPSPSGDYNEQFF

J gene: TRBJ1-4
clone size: -
V gene: TRBV28
D gene: TRBD1
CDR3 DNA: TGTGCCAGCAGTTTACGGACAGGCATTAATGAAAAACTGTTTTTT
CDR3 protein: CASSLRTGINEKLFF

J gene: TRBJ2-1
clone size: -
V gene: TRBV19
D gene: -
CDR3 DNA: TGTGCCAGTAGTTCCTACTCGGTAATGGGGAATGAGCAGTTCTTC
CDR3 protein: CASSSYSVMGNEQFF

J gene: TRBJ2-3
clone size: -
V gene: TRBV5-4
D gene: -
CDR3 DNA: TGTGCCAGCAGTAACGTAGATACGCAGTATTTT
CDR3 protein: CASSNVDTQYF

J gene: TRBJ2-3
clone size: -
V gene: TRBV27
D gene: -
CDR3 DNA: TGTGCCAGCAGTTTATCTCCCGGGACTTACATCGATACGCAGTATTTT
CDR3 protein: CASSLSPGTYIDTQYF

J gene: TRBJ1-4
clone size: -
V gene: TRBV15
D gene: -
CDR3 DNA: TGTGCCACCAGCAGACAAAGGTCATCGGGGGCTGCGTCCGACTGGAGAAAACTGTTTTTT
CDR3 protein: CATSRQRSSGAASDWRKLFF

J gene: TRBJ2-7
clone size: -
V gene: TRBV28
D gene: -
CDR3 DNA: TGTGCCAGCAGTTATCCGGGTCGGGGCGAGCAGTACTTC
CDR3 protein: CASSYPGRGEQYF

J gene: TRBJ1-2
clone size: -
V gene: TRBV9
D gene: TRBD1
CDR3 DNA: TGTGCCAGCAGCGTAGTACCGCGCGGGGGGACAGGGCACGGCTACACCTTC
CDR3 protein: CASSVVPRGGTGHGYTF

J gene: TRBJ1-1
clone size: -
V gene: TRBV5-1
D gene: TRBD1
CDR3 DNA: TGCGCCAACAGGGGTCGATATGAAGCTTTCTTT
CDR3 protein: CANRGRYEAFF

J gene: TRBJ1-1
clone size: -
V gene: TRBV9
D gene: -
CDR3 DNA: TGTGCCAGCAGCGTAGAGGCTTGGGGGGTCATGAACACTGAAGCTTTCTTT
CDR3 protein: CASSVEAWGVMNTEAFF

J gene: TRBJ1-1
clone size: -
V gene: TRBV5-4
D gene: -
CDR3 DNA: TGTGCCAGCCGGGGCAACACTGAAGCTTTCTTT
CDR3 protein: CASRGNTEAFF

J gene: TRBJ1-5
clone size: -
V gene: TRBV28
D gene: TRBD1
CDR3 DNA: TGTGCCAGCAGCTCTCCCGGGACAGGCAATCAGCCCCAGCATTTT
CDR3 protein: CASSSPGTGNQPQHF

J gene: TRBJ2-5
clone size: -
V gene: TRBV6-5
D gene: -
CDR3 DNA: TGTGCCAGCATCCCCACCCCTGAGGGGATGACCCAGTACTTC
CDR3 protein: CASIPTPEGMTQYF

J gene: TRBJ2-2
clone size: -
V gene: TRBV28
D gene: -
CDR3 DNA: TGTGCCGCGGGGGGACAGGGAGGCACCGGGGAGCTGTTTTTT
CDR3 protein: CAAGGQGGTGELFF

J gene: TRBJ2-3
clone size: -
V gene: TRBV9
D gene: -
CDR3 DNA: TGTGCCAGCAGCCTATCAGGTGTGAGCCCAGATACGCAGTATTTT
CDR3 protein: CASSLSGVSPDTQYF

J gene: TRBJ2-1
clone size: -
V gene: TRBV29-1
D gene: -
CDR3 DNA: TGCAGCGTTGAAGGCAGGGGGGCCCGTGGTCGCGGGTTCCAGCCCCACAATGAGCAGTTCTTC
CDR3 protein: CSVEGRGARGRGFQPHNEQFF

J gene: TRBJ1-1
clone size: -
V gene: TRBV5-8
D gene: -
CDR3 DNA: TGTGCCAGCAGCCTGGTCGTGACAGAAGCTTTCTTT
CDR3 protein: CASSLVVTEAFF

J gene: TRBJ2-7
clone size: -
V gene: TRBV14
D gene: -
CDR3 DNA: TGTGCCAGCAGCCAAGATCGCCTCCGGGACTGGAGCTCCTACGAGCAGTACTTC
CDR3 protein: CASSQDRLRDWSSYEQYF

J gene: TRBJ1-1
clone size: -
V gene: TRBV7-2
D gene: -
CDR3 DNA: TGTGCCAGCAGCCCACAATGGGCAGGGCCCCCTGAAGCTTTCTTT
CDR3 protein: CASSPQWAGPPEAFF

J gene: TRBJ2-7
clone size: -
V gene: TRBV7-8
D gene: -
CDR3 DNA: TGTGCCAGCAGCTTAGCTAGTGACGAGCAGTACTTC
CDR3 protein: CASSLASDEQYF

J gene: TRBJ2-7
clone size: -
V gene: TRBV7-9
D gene: -
CDR3 DNA: TGTGCCAGCAGCTTAGGGGACTCAATATACTACGAGCAGTACTTC
CDR3 protein: CASSLGDSIYYEQYF

J gene: TRBJ2-1
clone size: -
V gene: TRBV7-8
D gene: TRBD2
CDR3 DNA: TGTGCCAGCAGCTTACCCGGGCGGGAGGGCCCTTACAATGAGCAGTTCTTC
CDR3 protein: CASSLPGREGPYNEQFF

J gene: TRBJ2-7
clone size: -
V gene: TRBV9
D gene: -
CDR3 DNA: TGTGCCAGCAGCGCGTGGGACGGAGCCTACGAGCAGTACTTC
CDR3 protein: CASSAWDGAYEQYF

J gene: TRBJ1-4
clone size: -
V gene: TRBV7-6
D gene: -
CDR3 DNA: TGTGCCAGCAGCTTAGTGCATACAGTAACAGCAACTAATGAAAAACTGTTTTTT
CDR3 protein: CASSLVHTVTATNEKLFF

J gene: TRBJ2-7
clone size: -
V gene: TRBV6-6
D gene: -
CDR3 DNA: TGTGCCAGCAGTTACTCGTTGGAAAGCTCCTACGAGCAGTACTTC
CDR3 protein: CASSYSLESSYEQYF

J gene: TRBJ2-7
clone size: -
V gene: TRBV7-6
D gene: TRBD2
CDR3 DNA: TGTGCCAGCAGCCTCGGGACTATCTACGAGCAGTACTTC
CDR3 protein: CASSLGTIYEQYF

J gene: TRBJ2-7
clone size: -
V gene: TRBV5-4
D gene: -
CDR3 DNA: TGTGCCCTACGTGAACAGGGTATGAACTACGAGCAGTACTTC
CDR3 protein: CALREQGMNYEQYF

J gene: TRBJ1-6
clone size: once
V gene: TRBV6-6
D gene: -
CDR3 DNA: TGTGCCAGCAGTTCAGTTGGGTATTCACCCCTCCACTTT
CDR3 protein: CASSSVGYSPLHF

J gene: TRBJ2-5
clone size: -
V gene: TRBV7-9
D gene: TRBD1
CDR3 DNA: TGTGCCAGCAGCCCCCAGCGGGCAGGGGGCGGATCGGCCCAGTACTTC
CDR3 protein: CASSPQRAGGGSAQYF

J gene: TRBJ2-2
clone size: -
V gene: TRBV12-5
D gene: -
CDR3 DNA: TGTGCTAGTGGTTTGGGACCTGGGACGGGGAACACCGGGGAGCTGTTTTTT
CDR3 protein: CASGLGPGTGNTGELFF

J gene: TRBJ2-1
clone size: -
V gene: TRBV27
D gene: -
CDR3 DNA: TGTGCCAGCACGTACTACAATGAGCAGTTCTTC
CDR3 protein: CASTYYNEQFF

J gene: TRBJ2-3
clone size: -
V gene: TRBV5-1
D gene: -
CDR3 DNA: TGCGCCAGCAGCTTGGCCGCCTTAGATACGCAGTATTTT
CDR3 protein: CASSLAALDTQYF

J gene: TRBJ2-7
clone size: -
V gene: TRBV4-1
D gene: TRBD2
CDR3 DNA: TGCGCCAGCAGCCAAGAGAAACAGCGGGGCTACGAGCAGTACTTC
CDR3 protein: CASSQEKQRGYEQYF

J gene: TRBJ2-2
clone size: -
V gene: TRBV28
D gene: TRBD2
CDR3 DNA: TGTGCCAGCAGTTTAGGTGCGGGGGCCGGGGAGCTGTTTTTT
CDR3 protein: CASSLGAGAGELFF

J gene: TRBJ2-2
clone size: -
V gene: TRBV5-1
D gene: -
CDR3 DNA: TGCGCCAGCAGCTTGGATAGCGGGACAGACGGGGAGCTGTTTTTT
CDR3 protein: CASSLDSGTDGELFF

J gene: TRBJ2-7
clone size: -
V gene: TRBV10-2
D gene: TRBD1
CDR3 DNA: TGCGCCAGCTGGACAGGACTCTCCTACGAGCAGTACTTC
CDR3 protein: CASWTGLSYEQYF

J gene: TRBJ2-3
clone size: -
V gene: TRBV7-6
D gene: TRBD2
CDR3 DNA: TGTGCCAGCAGCTCACCCGGAGATCTAGCGGGAGTAGGGGATACGCAGTATTTT
CDR3 protein: CASSSPGDLAGVGDTQYF

J gene: TRBJ2-7
clone size: -
V gene: TRBV28
D gene: TRBD2
CDR3 DNA: TGTGCCAGCAGTTTACTCGCGGGAGTATTAAACGAGCAGTACTTC
CDR3 protein: CASSLLAGVLNEQYF

J gene: TRBJ2-5
clone size: -
V gene: TRBV7-8
D gene: -
CDR3 DNA: TGTGCCAGCAGCTTACTCGGGAGCCTCGGGGAGACCCAGTACTTC
CDR3 protein: CASSLLGSLGETQYF

J gene: TRBJ1-1
clone size: -
V gene: TRBV5-8
D gene: -
CDR3 DNA: TGTGCCAGCAGCTTGCCGAGGAAGAACACTGAAGCTTTCTTT
CDR3 protein: CASSLPRKNTEAFF

J gene: TRBJ2-2
clone size: -
V gene: TRBV5-4
D gene: TRBD1
CDR3 DNA: TGTGCCAGCAGCCCGGGACAGGGCTTCAACACCGGGGAGCTGTTTTTT
CDR3 protein: CASSPGQGFNTGELFF